This T cell receptor beta chain is drawn from a study of T cells in Graves' hyperthyroidism and ophthalmopathy. Deletions cut 5 bases from V and 1 base from J, with 11 bases between. CDR1 is DFQATT and CDR2 is SNEGSKA in the germline V gene (reference sequence). The CDR3 has 13 amino acids. The table lists this clonotype with many counts. Its antigen is still unknown. The source material, RNA transcripts, was used to amplify TCR beta CDR3 regions. The TCR CDR3 was amplified in a first-round RT-PCR using the HTBI primer set. In TCRdb, the multiplex PCR reads were re-called with MiXCR into one record per CDR3 protein. This table has approximately 600,000 distinct CDR3 sequences, around 14% appearing once. Study conclusions and caveats: Stable hyperthyroidism was told apart from ophthalmopathy by a model built on 13 V-J features. The model's output predicted ophthalmopathy at a median of 6.5 months prior to onset.

This chain connects TRBV20-1 to TRBJ1-1; no clear D. What was sequenced was blood. The receptor was derived from a woman under 30 with Graves' ophthalmopathy. The CDR3 spells CSALPGANTEAFF. In DNA, the CDR3 is TGCAGTGCTCTCCCGGGAGCGAACACTGAAGCTTTCTTT.